This TCR beta chain is from a study of cytomegalovirus exposure and HLA in healthy donors. PCR employed 60 Vbeta and 13 Jbeta primers. TCRdb's table, derived via immunoSEQ multiplex PCR, lists solely in-frame clones and lacks some. The table has about 120,000 clones, roughly four fifths seen once. Study-wide findings and caveats: In vitro work confirmed that three CMV-associated chains recognize CMV antigens.

This CDR3 comprises 13 residues. V was cut by 0 bases and J by 6 bases, with 6 bases left in between. The V gene's germline CDR1 is SGDLS and CDR2 YYNGEE. About this clone itself: What it binds is unknown.

This TCR derives from a young woman in good health and CMV-seronegative. The sample was PBMCs. The chain carries TRBV9 and TRBJ2-2; no definite D call. The CDR3 here is CASSVGAPGELFF. CDR3 DNA sequence: TGTGCCAGCAGCGTAGGGGCCCCCGGGGAGCTGTTTTTT.